This entry lists 22 T cell receptor beta chains sequenced from one sample in a study of cytomegalovirus exposure and HLA in healthy donors. The primer mix had 60 Vbeta and 13 Jbeta primers. This table comes from immunoSEQ multiplex PCR, and its TCRdb copy is limited to in-frame clones, with some not included. The repertoire holds a few hundred thousand clones, about 83% seen once, with 1.5% to 2.5% in the top ten. The sequenced sample was PBMCs. These receptors were obtained from a middle-aged woman in good health and CMV-seropositive.

The chain couples TRBV19 to TRBJ2-3; D is perhaps TRBD2 (5 bases). Germline-derived CDR1 and CDR2 are LNHDA and SQIVND (reference sequence). V shed 5 bases and J shed 4 bases, with 10 bases lying between them. This CDR3 comprises 13 residues. The CDR3 nucleotides read TGTGCCAGTAGTTTGTACGGGGCAGATACGCAGTATTTT. It encodes CASSLYGADTQYF.

V gene TRBV7-2 combines with J gene TRBJ2-7; 9 bases are shared with TRBD1. Germline V gene lookup returns CDR1 SGHTA and CDR2 FQGNSA. Germline trimming cut 5 bases from V and 6 bases from J; bases unmatched to any gene: 11. This CDR3 region has 15 residues. The CDR3 sequence: CASSDGQGFPGEQYF. CDR3 DNA sequence: TGTGCCAGCAGCGATGGACAGGGGTTCCCGGGCGAGCAGTACTTC.

The rearrangement joins TRBV27 to TRBJ2-1; 7 bases fit TRBD1. With 6 bases clipped from V and 3 bases from J, the junction kept 5 bases outside the gene matches. The CDR3 loop spans 14 amino acids. CDR1 is MNHEY and CDR2 is SMNVEV in the germline V gene (reference sequence). CDR3 region: CASSRGNLYNEQFF. CDR3 nucleotide sequence: TGTGCCAGCAGCAGGGGGAATCTCTACAATGAGCAGTTCTTC.

This chain connects TRBV5-1 to TRBJ2-1, with a possible D match to TRBD1 (5 bases). This CDR3 spans 15 amino acids. CDR1 is SGHRS and CDR2 is YFSETQ in the germline V gene. The germline V and J ends were trimmed by 0 bases and 6 bases, with 13 bases remaining between them. CDR3 DNA: TGCGCCAGCAGCTTGGGCCAGGGCGGTTCCAATGAGCAGTTCTTC. Amino acids: CASSLGQGGSNEQFF.

The chain couples TRBV28 to TRBJ1-6; D gene ambiguous. The germline V and J ends were trimmed by 6 bases and 10 bases, with 16 bases remaining between them. Germline loops: CDR1 MDHEN, CDR2 SYDVKM. The CDR3 loop spans 14 amino acids. The CDR3 sequence: CASSLVGVFSPLHF. The CDR3, as DNA: TGTGCCAGCAGCCTGGTGGGAGTATTCTCACCCCTCCACTTT.

The V gene is TRBV11-2, the J gene TRBJ1-2; D may be TRBD1 (5 bases). Germline V CDR1 and CDR2: SGHAT, FQNNGV. The CDR3 loop spans 15 amino acids. Trimming shortened V by 0 bases and J by 4 bases, and 12 bases separated the two germline ends. CDR3 residues: CASSLDGGVLYGYTF. In DNA, the CDR3 is TGTGCCAGCAGCTTAGATGGGGGGGTCCTCTATGGCTACACCTTC. Complete variable domain (other parts from reference TRBV11-2 and TRBJ1-2): EAGVAQSPRYKIIEKRQSVAFWCNPISGHATLYWYQQILGQGPKLLIQFQNNGVVDDSQLPKDRFSAERLKGVDSTLKIQPAKLEDSAVYLCASSLDGGVLYGYTFGSGTRLTVV.

The gene calls are TRBV30 and TRBJ1-5; D gene ambiguous. The CDR3 consists of 13 residues. V was shortened by 0 bases and J by 7 bases, with 10 bases between the two germline ends. Germline lookup yields CDR1 GTSNPN and CDR2 SVGIG (reference sequence). CDR3: CAWSVMAGQPQHF. CDR3 sequence (DNA): TGTGCCTGGAGTGTAATGGCGGGGCAGCCCCAGCATTTT.

This clone was seen a few times. This specimen includes other DNA sequences encoding the same CDR3. This chain joins TRBV7-8 and TRBJ2-1; 9 bases are a match to TRBD2. V lost 1 base and J lost 4; bases outside the gene matches: 5. The V gene's germline CDR1 is SGHVS and CDR2 FQNEAQ. The CDR3 loop spans 16 amino acids. This chain's CDR3 is CASSLGRAGGYNEQFF. For the CDR3, the DNA is TGTGCCAGCAGCTTAGGGCGCGCGGGAGGGTACAATGAGCAGTTCTTC. Drawing the rest from reference TRBV7-8 and TRBJ2-1, the complete variable domain is GAGVSQSPRYKVAKRGQDVALRCDPISGHVSLFWYQQALGQGPEFLTYFQNEAQLDKSGLPSDRFFAERPEGSVSTLKIQRTQQEDSAVYLCASSLGRAGGYNEQFFGPGTRLTVL.

The chain uses TRBV28 and TRBJ1-1; unclear D gene. V was shortened by 5 bases and J by 4 bases, with 17 bases between the two germline ends. This CDR3 has 15 residues. Germline assignment: CDR1 MDHEN and CDR2 SYDVKM. The CDR3 sequence is CASSPPVRGGTEAFF. Here the CDR3 DNA reads TGTGCCAGCAGTCCTCCCGTTCGAGGTGGCACTGAAGCTTTCTTT.

This sequence joins TRBV30 and TRBJ1-5; D unresolved. This CDR3 comprises 15 residues. Germline V gene data show CDR1 as GTSNPN and CDR2 as SVGIG (reference sequence). V dropped 3 bases and J dropped 2 bases, with 14 bases sitting between them. CDR3 nucleotides: TGTGCCTGGAGGATGGGAGGGAAAGGCAATCAGCCCCAGCATTTT. As protein: CAWRMGGKGNQPQHF.

The J gene is TRBJ2-3, the V gene TRBV21-1; the table's D gene call, TRBD1, was not cross checked with the DNA. TRBV21-1 is marked as a pseudogene. The CDR3 has 17 amino acids. CDR3 loop: CASSAPDRGSITDTQYF. As DNA, the CDR3 is TGTGCCAGCAGCGCCCCCGACAGGGGGTCTATTACAGATACGCAGTATTTT.

This clone was counted between two and nine times. The chain has TRBV19 and TRBJ1-5; the D is unclear. CDR3 length: 15 residues. Germline-derived CDR1 and CDR2 are LNHDA and SQIVND (reference sequence). V gave up 6 bases and J gave up 1 base, with 13 bases separating them. The CDR3 spells CASRHAGGSNQPQHF. CDR3 coding DNA: TGTGCCAGTAGACACGCGGGAGGGAGCAATCAGCCCCAGCATTTT.

This clone was counted a few times. V usage is TRBV9 and J usage is TRBJ2-7; D gene unclear. V lost 0 bases and J lost 6, with 19 bases in between. The CDR3 is 16 amino acids. Germline V gives CDR1 SGDLS, CDR2 YYNGEE. Here the CDR3 DNA reads TGTGCCAGCAGCGTAGCTTGGCTTAACGTGGTATGCGAGCAGTACTTC. Protein product: CASSVAWLNVVCEQYF.

A few counts support this clone. The genes are TRBV7-8 and TRBJ1-6, with D perhaps TRBD1 (5 bases). Germline V CDR1 and CDR2: SGHVS, FQNEAQ. The V end lost 5 bases, the J end lost 6 bases, and 11 bases lay between the germline ends. CDR3 length equals 14 residues. The CDR3 sequence is CASSRGGRNSPLHF. CDR3 DNA sequence: TGTGCCAGCAGCCGCGGGGGTCGTAATTCACCCCTCCACTTT.

V gene TRBV30 combines with J gene TRBJ1-2, with 8 bases matching TRBD1. With 3 bases clipped from V and 9 bases from J, the junction kept 3 bases outside the gene matches. CDR1 GTSNPN and CDR2 SVGIG come from the germline V gene (reference sequence). This CDR3 is 11 amino acids long. The CDR3 DNA sequence: TGTGCCTGGAGCAACAGGGGGAGCTACACCTTC. Translating it yields CAWSNRGSYTF.

The chain carries TRBV4-3 and TRBJ1-5; no clear D gene. Germline-derived CDR1 and CDR2 are LGHNA and YSLEER. Deletions cut 0 bases from V and 0 bases from J, with 12 bases between. This CDR3 comprises 17 residues. CDR3 DNA: TGCGCCAGCAGCCAAGATCAAGCGGGCAATAGCAATCAGCCCCAGCATTTT. It codes for CASSQDQAGNSNQPQHF.

The rearrangement joins TRBV19 to TRBJ1-1; D possibly corresponds to TRBD1 (5 bases). Trimming took 3 bases from V and 4 from J, leaving 9 bases between them. This CDR3 is 13 amino acids long. Germline lookup yields CDR1 LNHDA and CDR2 SQIVND (reference sequence). CDR3 nucleotide sequence: TGTGCCAGTAGTATGGGGCCTAGCACTGAAGCTTTCTTT. Encoded protein: CASSMGPSTEAFF.

This clone was detected only once. This chain uses TRBV6-5 with TRBJ1-6; 9 nucleotides align to TRBD1. Trimming took 4 bases from V and 9 from J; bases not matched to a gene: 10. The CDR3 length is 16 residues. CDR1 MNHEY and CDR2 SVGAGI come from the germline V gene. The CDR3 coding sequence is TGTGCCAGCAGTTGGGGGACAGGGTCTTTTGGTTCACCCCTCCACTTT. This translates into CASSWGTGSFGSPLHF.

The CDR3: CASSPRFGQGPHEQFF. Here the CDR3 DNA reads TGTGCCAGCAGCCCCAGGTTCGGACAGGGGCCCCATGAGCAGTTCTTC. The rearrangement uses TRBV27 and TRBJ2-1; 9 bases align to TRBD1. Losses at the gene ends were 6 bases for V and 8 bases for J; bases not matched to a gene: 14. Germline V gene data show CDR1 as MNHEY and CDR2 as SMNVEV (reference sequence). The CDR3 consists of 16 residues.

The V and J genes are TRBV30 and TRBJ2-3; tentatively, D is TRBD2 (6 bases). The CDR3 contains 16 residues. The V and J ends lost 2 bases and 11 bases respectively, with 26 bases between them. Germline loops: CDR1 GTSNPN, CDR2 SVGIG (reference sequence). CDR3 nucleotide sequence: TGTGCCTGGAGTTCCGGACTATTCGATGGATGGAGGGGGCAGTATTTT. The encoded protein is CAWSSGLFDGWRGQYF.

V usage is TRBV7-8 and J usage is TRBJ2-3, with 8 nucleotides matching TRBD2. In germline, CDR1 is SGHVS, CDR2 FQNEAQ. V was pared by 3 bases and J by 4 bases, with 9 bases of the junction left unmatched. The CDR3 is 16 residues long. As DNA, the CDR3 is TGTGCCAGCAGCTTTCGGACGAGCGGGGGTGCAGATACGCAGTATTTT. Its translation is CASSFRTSGGADTQYF.

The chain links TRBV5-4 to TRBJ2-7; D remains ambiguous. Germline CDR1 SGHNT, CDR2 YYREEE (reference sequence). There are 13 residues in the CDR3. Trimming took 0 bases from V and 5 from J, leaving 9 bases between them. The CDR3 spells CASSLGPGDEQYF. CDR3 coding DNA: TGTGCCAGCAGCTTGGGACCAGGCGACGAGCAGTACTTC.